This T cell receptor (beta chain) appears in the sequencing data of a study of PD-1 blockade in classical Hodgkin lymphoma. The germline gives CDR1 SGHTA, CDR2 FQGNSA. The CDR3 sequence is 13 residues long. V was trimmed by 5 bases and J by 5 bases, leaving 12 bases between them. General study findings and limits: Compared with healthy donors, newly diagnosed patients reportedly showed lower baseline TCR diversity.

The protocol was immunoSEQ multiplex PCR, while the TCRdb copy is restricted to in-frame clones and leaves out a portion. The repertoire has 30,000 or so clones, approximately 91% of them found once; the top ten carry 3.8%. The time point here: newly diagnosed, previously untreated cHL patient sample. Comparison used PBMCs from newly diagnosed, untreated classical Hodgkin lymphoma. A word on this clone: Antigen unknown.

Sequenced sample: peripheral blood mononuclear cells (PBMCs). The clonotype comes from a human donor with classical Hodgkin lymphoma. The chain links TRBV7-2 to TRBJ2-5, with D possibly matching TRBD2 (5 bases). CDR3 sequence (DNA): TGTGCCAGCAGCCGGGGTGCGGCGGAGACCCAGTACTTC. It is translated as CASSRGAAETQYF. Filled out from reference TRBV7-2 and TRBJ2-5, the complete variable domain reads GAGVSQSPSNKVTEKGKDVELRCDPISGHTALYWYRQSLGQGLEFLIYFQGNSAPDKSGLPSDRFSAERTGGSVSTLTIQRTQQEDSAVYLCASSRGAAETQYFGPGTRLLVL.